This TCR beta chain was sequenced in a study of blood T cell repertoires in COVID-19 (dated by TCRdb to 2018 to 2021). Concerning the study at large: Samples from collaborators originated in the United States, Italy and Spain and spanned both the acute and convalescent phases of COVID-19. The material from the prospective study consisted of cDNA or gDNA derived from T cells, B-cell-depleted T cells, or PBMCs. Deeply sampled blood TCRbeta repertoires from subjects exposed to, actively infected with, or recovered from COVID-19 were included in the dataset. The repertoires were made available in a free public database intended to serve as a resource for research on the immune response to SARS-CoV-2. The samples were drawn from the first 160 participants of the ongoing ImmuneRACE study and from about 1,200 subjects provided by 6 global collaborators. The sample metadata nearly always contained a de-identified subject ID, COVID-19 status, age in years and sex. Where available, HLA class I and class II types were taken from metadata supplied by the sample provider and were not determined by assay-based typing.

Results and caveats for the whole study, not just this receptor: How much clinical and demographic metadata was included differed by source and by participant, and the metadata was provided uncurated.

CDR1 and CDR2, looked up from the germline V gene, are ENHRY and SYGVKD. Ends trimmed: V by 2 bases, J by 1 base; bases unmatched to a gene: 4. The CDR3 spans 15 residues, from the cysteine through the phenylalanine. Kept here is only the CDR3 DNA, which spans 45 bases and is read in frame from base 1. TCRbeta CDR3 regions were amplified from genomic DNA using the immunoSEQ Assay, a bias-controlled multiplex PCR. As for the authors' bioinformatics: Within the assay, amplification of reference gene primers was used to estimate how many nucleated cells each sample contained. Sequence reads were collapsed and filtered to measure the absolute abundance of every unique TCRbeta CDR3 rearrangement. For each sample, productive Simpson clonality was calculated as the square root of Simpson's diversity index across productive rearrangements. TCRdb obtained this table from immuneACCESS and retained in-frame rearrangements with V and J assigned. These tables miss some clones; where compared with another copy, unresolved V genes account for less than half of the shortfall, and the remainder is unexplained. D and trimming were read from the DNA, whereas the V and J calls and clone size are those reported in that table. Here the sample has fewer than 500,000 clones; about 90% occur a single time. Jointly, the top ten make up under 0.75% of the sample.

Participants in the prospective study were enrolled through a virtual design, were aged about 18 to 90 years, and lived in under 25 United States geographic areas. To assign participants to cohorts, the prospective study relied on clinical history that participants themselves reported in a screening survey and a study questionnaire. Recovered participants in ImmuneRACE Cohort 3 were defined as having two consecutive negative NP/OP PCR tests, clearance from a healthcare professional, or resolution of symptoms. Mobile phlebotomists in the prospective study collected whole blood, serum and a nasopharyngeal or oropharyngeal swab from every participant. Additional blood draws and questionnaires over an approximately 2-month period could optionally be provided by prospective study participants. Before DNA extraction, blood samples from the prospective study were shipped at room temperature or frozen.

As for this clone: Its antigen target is currently unknown. Base qualities are missing; no much larger clone stands one base away.

This clonotype was obtained from a woman aged 18 to 35 who had recovered from COVID-19. Here the chain combines TRBV10-3 and TRBJ1-2, with TRBD1 matching 7 junction bases. Sequencing was performed on PBMCs or T cells enriched from blood (not recorded which). The CDR3 region reads CAISEHGDSNYGYTF. Here is the DNA: TGTGCCATCAGTGAGCACGGGGACAGTAACTATGGCTACACCTTC.